Shown below are 15 T cell receptor delta chains from a single sample sequenced in a study of gamma-delta T cells after stem cell transplantation. TCRdb re-called clones from the RT-PCR reads using CATT. The sample carries a few thousand delta-chain clones, over 25% recorded once. The specimen sequenced was gamma-delta T cells. The source of these receptors is a human donor. It is not recorded whose cells these are; they may come from a transplant donor.

As for this clone: This likely reflects a read error, since a far larger clone is one base away. In the same sample, other DNA sequences code for this CDR3. The DNA of the CDR3 is TGTGCCTGTGACGCTATCCACACCGATAAACTCATCTTT. As protein: CACDAIHTDKLIF. The chain employs TRDV2 and TRDJ1; D not resolved. Germline values: CDR1 GEAIGNYY, CDR2 EKD. CDR3 length equals 13 residues. V gave up 3 bases and J gave up 0 bases, with 7 bases separating them.

This clone was observed a few times. The TCRdb protein comes from a much larger clone and disagrees with this DNA's translation at residue 4, likely due to a read error; the protein given here is derived from the DNA. V and J are TRDV2 and TRDJ1, with D unresolved. Trimming took 7 bases from V and 0 from J, leaving 17 bases between them. This CDR3 contains 15 residues. Germline V lookup: CDR1 GEAIGNYY, CDR2 EKD. Here the CDR3 reads CACLPLVRDTDKLIF. The CDR3 DNA reads TGTGCCTGCCTCCCCTTGGTACGGGACACCGATAAACTCATCTTT.

This clone was counted a few times. A far bigger clonotype differs at one base, so this is likely a read error. Distinct nucleotide sequences in the sample also encode this CDR3. The chain combines TRDV2 with TRDJ1; 7 nucleotides align to TRDD3. CDR1 is GEAIGNYY, CDR2 EKD, per germline. CDR3 length equals 18 residues. CDR3 sequence (DNA): TGTGCTTGTGACACCGTGGACACCCACGGGGATATTACCGATAAACTCATCTTT. Its protein is CACDTVDTHGDITDKLIF.

Regarding this clone: The TCRdb protein and the DNA translation do not line up at residue 4; the protein shown here was made by translating the DNA. The gene calls are TRDV2 and TRDJ1; D remains unclear. The length of the CDR3 is 15 residues. The germline gives CDR1 GEAIGNYY, CDR2 EKD. The CDR3 bases are TGTGCCTGTGGCACCCTGCTGCCCTTAACCGATAAACTCATCTTT. Translating gives CACGTLLPLTDKLIF.

In its sample, this clone was seen once. The chain employs TRDV2 and TRDJ1; the match to TRDD3 covers 12 bases. This CDR3 contains 20 residues. Germline CDR1 and CDR2: GEAIGNYY and EKD. V lost 3 bases and J lost 0; bases outside the gene matches: 16. CDR3 nucleotide sequence: TGTGCCTGTGACGCCGTCAAACTGGGGGATACATCCCATAACACCGATAAACTCATCTTT. Its protein product is CACDAVKLGDTSHNTDKLIF.

By its share, this clone is medium-sized (0.01 to 0.1%). The chain links TRDV2 to TRDJ1; tentatively, D is TRDD3 (6 bases). Germline values: CDR1 GEAIGNYY, CDR2 EKD. V shed 2 bases and J shed 2 bases, with 14 bases lying between them. CDR3 length: 15 residues. Written as DNA, the CDR3 is TGTGCCTGTGACAGTCTTCTGGGGCCTACCGATAAACTCATCTTT. Protein product: CACDSLLGPTDKLIF.

Details on this clone: The protein given by TCRdb reflects a much larger clone and differs at residue 4 from this DNA's translation, likely from a read error; the protein shown is the DNA's translation. The CDR3 spells CACVKLGEYTDKLIF. CDR3 coding DNA: TGTGCCTGTGTCAAACTGGGGGAGTACACCGATAAACTCATCTTT. The gene calls are TRDV2 and TRDJ1, with TRDD3 matching over 9 bases. V dropped 5 bases and J dropped 0; count of bases not matched to a gene: 6. This CDR3 is built from 15 residues. In germline, CDR1 is GEAIGNYY, CDR2 EKD.

Sample share makes this clone medium-sized (0.01 to 0.1%). Additional DNA sequences in this sample encode the identical CDR3. The rearrangement links TRAV38-2/DV8 to TRDJ4; 10 bases are a match to TRDD3. V gave up 9 bases and J gave up 3 bases; unmatched junction bases: 29. The CDR3 extends over 20 amino acids. Germline assignment: CDR1 TSESDYY and CDR2 QEAYKQQN. This CDR3 reads CAFNPLRRGGGGYELGPLIF. CDR3 nucleotides: TGTGCTTTCAATCCTCTACGGAGGGGTGGAGGGGGATACGAGTTGGGACCCCTGATCTTT.

V and J are TRDV2 and TRDJ1; 12 nucleotides agree with TRDD3. The CDR3 spans 21 residues. Germline CDR1 is GEAIGNYY and CDR2 is EKD. Trimming cost V 1 base and J 0 bases; bases outside gene matches: 17. The CDR3 region has the DNA TGTGCCTGTGACACGGTAGGGGGACTGGGGGATACCCAATCGTACACCGATAAACTCATCTTT. Translating gives CACDTVGGLGDTQSYTDKLIF.

V is TRDV2 and J is TRDJ1, with TRDD3 matching 12 bases. Per the germline V gene, CDR1 is GEAIGNYY and CDR2 is EKD. Trimming removed 0 bases from V and 1 base from J; junction bases left unmatched: 11. The CDR3 covers 19 residues. The CDR3 region is CACDTGFPGGYDSTDKLIF. Here the CDR3 DNA reads TGTGCCTGTGACACCGGGTTTCCTGGGGGATACGATAGCACCGATAAACTCATCTTT.

This clone occurred a few times. A far larger clone is a single base away, which makes a read error likely. Other nucleotide sequences in the sample specify the same CDR3. The CDR3 bases are TGTGCCTGCGACACTCTTCCTACGGGGCCTGGGGGACCCCCGACCGACACCGATAAACTCATCTTT. Translating gives CACDTLPTGPGGPPTDTDKLIF. The chain carries TRDV2 and TRDJ1, with D perhaps assigned TRDD2 or TRDD3 (8 bases each). Germline V gene data show CDR1 as GEAIGNYY and CDR2 as EKD. CDR3 length equals 22 residues.

The chain recombines TRDV2 with TRDJ1, with 7 bases identical to TRDD3. Per germline, CDR1 GEAIGNYY and CDR2 EKD. The CDR3 sequence is 18 residues long. V was pared by 1 base and J by 1 base, with 14 bases of the junction left unmatched. CDR3 bases: TGTGCCTGTGACACTCTGGGCCGGGTTGGGGGACTCACCGATAAACTCATCTTT. Translation gives CACDTLGRVGGLTDKLIF.

Judged by abundance, this clone is large. The genes are TRDV2 and TRDJ3; TRDD3 matches 9 bases. After removal of 3 bases from V and 0 bases from J, the junction contained 14 bases not matched to a gene. Germline CDR1 reads GEAIGNYY; CDR2 reads EKD. The CDR3 spans 21 residues. The CDR3 here is CACDPTVLGDPSSWDTRQMFF. The CDR3 coding sequence is TGTGCCTGTGACCCCACCGTACTGGGGGACCCTAGCTCCTGGGACACCCGACAGATGTTTTTC.

The chain couples TRDV1 to TRDJ2, with 11 bases matching TRDD3. The CDR3 has 22 amino acids. After removal of 1 base from V and 3 bases from J, the junction contained 19 bases not matched to a gene. The V gene's germline CDR1 is TSWWSYY and CDR2 QGS. The CDR3 is CALGERVRGIRLGDTVTAQLFF. CDR3 DNA: TGTGCTCTTGGGGAACGGGTCCGGGGGATACGGCTGGGGGATACTGTGACAGCACAACTCTTCTTT.

About this clone: This DNA translates differently at residue 10 from the TCRdb protein, which is that of a much larger clone; a read error is likely, and the protein shown is the DNA's own translation. This chain uses TRDV2 with TRDJ1; TRDD3 matches at 9 bases. The germline V gene encodes CDR1 GEAIGNYY and CDR2 EKD. The CDR3 extends over 17 amino acids. V was pared by 3 bases and J by 1 base, with 11 bases of the junction left unmatched. CDR3 amino acids: CACDSLGDGEGTDKLIF. DNA for the CDR3: TGTGCCTGTGACTCCCTGGGGGATGGGGAGGGCACCGATAAACTCATCTTT.